These 10 T cell receptor beta chains share one sample of origin, sequenced in a study of blood T cell repertoires in COVID-19. Profiled with immunoSEQ multiplex PCR; TCRdb holds only in-frame clones, not every one. The sample lists about 240,000 clones, around four fifths seen once, with about 3.8% in the top ten. The sample consisted of PBMCs or T cells enriched from blood (not recorded which). The source is a woman aged 40 to 50 who had been exposed to COVID-19.

The chain has TRBV18 and TRBJ2-2, with a weak D call TRBD1 (5 bases). V was cut by 4 bases and J by 3 bases, with 9 bases left in between. CDR3 length: 14 residues. Germline V gene lookup returns CDR1 KGHSH and CDR2 LQKENI. DNA of the CDR3: TGTGCCAGCTCACAGGGGATGCACACCGGGGAGCTGTTTTTT. Protein sequence: CASSQGMHTGELFF. Filled out from reference TRBV18 and TRBJ2-2, the complete variable domain reads NAGVMQNPRHLVRRRGQEARLRCSPMKGHSHVYWYRQLPEEGLKFMVYLQKENIIDESGMPKERFSAEFPKEGPSILRIQQVVRGDSAAYFCASSQGMHTGELFFGEGSRLTVL.

The rearrangement joins TRBV7-8 to TRBJ1-5; weak D call: TRBD1 (5 bases). This CDR3 has 14 amino acids. Germline CDR1 is SGHVS and CDR2 is FQNEAQ. Between the trimmed V and J ends, which lost 3 bases and 5 bases, there was a span of 11 bases. Here the CDR3 reads CASSFPGLDQPQHF. CDR3 nucleotide sequence: TGTGCCAGCAGCTTCCCAGGGCTGGATCAGCCCCAGCATTTT.

V gene TRBV2 combines with J gene TRBJ1-1; tentatively, D is TRBD1 (5 bases). Germline CDR1 and CDR2: SNHLY and FYNNEI. The CDR3 length is 15 residues. V lost 3 bases to trimming and J lost 4 bases, with 15 bases between them. The CDR3, as DNA: TGTGCCAGCAGTGATGGGGCGGGGTTTTTCACTGAAGCTTTCTTT. This translates into CASSDGAGFFTEAFF.

The J gene is TRBJ1-5, the V gene TRBV2; D call uncertain. CDR3 length equals 13 residues. V was clipped by 6 bases and J by 3 bases, with 9 bases between them. Germline-derived CDR1 and CDR2 are SNHLY and FYNNEI. DNA of the CDR3: TGTGCCAGCAGCCGGGTCAACAATCAGCCCCAGCATTTT. It encodes CASSRVNNQPQHF. The full variable domain, rest sourced from reference TRBV2 and TRBJ1-5, is EPEVTQTPSHQVTQMGQEVILRCVPISNHLYFYWYRQILGQKVEFLVSFYNNEISEKSEIFDDQFSVERPDGSNFTLKIRSTKLEDSAMYFCASSRVNNQPQHFGDGTRLSIL.

There are many counts of this clone. The same CDR3 arises from other DNA sequences in this sample as well. The V and J genes are TRBV12-3 or TRBV12-4 and TRBJ1-1; D gene uncertain. V lost 5 bases and J lost 1, with 8 bases in between. This CDR3 contains 13 residues. CDR3 sequence reads: CASSRGQNTEAFF. In DNA, the CDR3 is TGTGCCAGCAGTCGTGGGCAGAACACTGAAGCTTTCTTT.

The CDR3 reads CASSQGRGDTQYF. Here the CDR3 DNA reads TGTGCCAGCAGCCAGGGTAGGGGAGATACGCAGTATTTT. The chain recombines TRBV6-4 with TRBJ2-3; the D gene is possibly TRBD1 (5 bases). Between the trimmed V and J ends, which lost 6 bases and 5 bases, there was a span of 12 bases. The CDR3 is 13 residues long. Per germline, CDR1 MRHNA and CDR2 SNTAGT.

The V gene is TRBV11-2, the J gene TRBJ1-1, with 9 nucleotides matching TRBD1. CDR1 is SGHAT and CDR2 is FQNNGV in the germline V gene. The CDR3 totals 18 residues. Unmatched junction bases numbered 14, after V lost 6 bases and J lost 0 bases. The CDR3 region is CASSSIFPGQGMNTEAFF. The CDR3 DNA is TGTGCCAGCAGTTCCATATTCCCGGGACAGGGTATGAACACTGAAGCTTTCTTT.

V gene TRBV29-1 combines with J gene TRBJ2-5; TRBD2 agrees at 11 bases. Germline V lookup: CDR1 SQVTM, CDR2 ANQGSEA. The CDR3 has 15 residues. V was pared by 4 bases and J by 5 bases, with 9 bases of the junction left unmatched. The DNA for the CDR3 is TGCAGCGTTGTCACTAGCGGGGGTGTACAGGAGACCCAGTACTTC. It translates to CSVVTSGGVQETQYF. Full variable domain (outside the CDR3, taken from reference TRBV29-1 and TRBJ2-5): SAVISQKPSRDICQRGTSLTIQCQVDSQVTMMFWYRQQPGQSLTLIATANQGSEATYESGFVIDKFPISRPNLTFSTLTVSNMSPEDSSIYLCSVVTSGGVQETQYFGPGTRLLVL.

The chain uses TRBV11-2 and TRBJ1-1, with 7 bases identical to TRBD1. The CDR3 covers 17 residues. V was pared by 2 bases and J by 4 bases, with 13 bases of the junction left unmatched. CDR1 and CDR2 from the germline V gene are SGHAT and FQNNGV. The chain's CDR3 is CASSLFMATGVSTEAFF. The CDR3, as DNA: TGTGCCAGCAGCTTATTCATGGCAACAGGGGTTTCCACTGAAGCTTTCTTT.

The gene calls are TRBV6-2 or TRBV6-3 and TRBJ2-3, with 15 bases lining up with TRBD2. Germline CDR1 reads MNHEY; CDR2 reads SVGEGT. This CDR3 is 19 amino acids long. The junction had 17 bases not matched to a gene; V was cut back by 5 bases and J by 8 bases. The CDR3 DNA is TGTGCCAGCAGTCACCTAGAAGGACTAGCGGGGGGGCCTAGGGGTACGCAGTATTTT. Protein: CASSHLEGLAGGPRGTQYF.